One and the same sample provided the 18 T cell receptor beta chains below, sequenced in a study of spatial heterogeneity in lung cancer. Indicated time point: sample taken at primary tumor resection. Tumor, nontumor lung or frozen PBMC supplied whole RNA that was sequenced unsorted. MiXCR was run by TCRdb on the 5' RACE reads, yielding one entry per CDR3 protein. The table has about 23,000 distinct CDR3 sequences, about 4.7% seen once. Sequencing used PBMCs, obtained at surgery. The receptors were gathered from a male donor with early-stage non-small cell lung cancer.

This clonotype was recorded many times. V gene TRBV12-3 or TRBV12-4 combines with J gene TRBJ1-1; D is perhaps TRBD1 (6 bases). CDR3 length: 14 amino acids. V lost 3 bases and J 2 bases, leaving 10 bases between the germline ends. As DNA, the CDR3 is TGTGCCAGCAGTTTGGACAGACACAACACTGAAGCTTTCTTT. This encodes CASSLDRHNTEAFF.

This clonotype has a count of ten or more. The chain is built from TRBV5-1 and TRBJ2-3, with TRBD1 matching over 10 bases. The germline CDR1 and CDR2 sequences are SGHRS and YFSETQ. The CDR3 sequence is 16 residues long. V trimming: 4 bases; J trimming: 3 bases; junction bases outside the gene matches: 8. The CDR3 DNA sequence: TGCGCCAGCAGCATAGGACAGGGGGTGATTACAGATACGCAGTATTTT. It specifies CASSIGQGVITDTQYF.

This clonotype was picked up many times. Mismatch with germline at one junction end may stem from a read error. The CDR3: CASKPGRTSREQYF. Here the CDR3 DNA reads TGTGCTAGCAAACCGGGACGAACCAGCCGGGAGCAGTACTTC. The chain links TRBV27 to TRBJ2-7, with D tentatively TRBD1 or TRBD2 (5 bases each). The germline gives CDR1 MNHEY, CDR2 SMNVEV (reference sequence). There are 14 residues in the CDR3.

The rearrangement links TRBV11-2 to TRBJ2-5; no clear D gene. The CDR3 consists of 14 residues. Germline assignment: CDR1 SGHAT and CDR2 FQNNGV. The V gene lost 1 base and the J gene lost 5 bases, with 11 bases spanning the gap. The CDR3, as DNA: TGTGCCAGCAGCTTAGGTGGAGTTGCGGAGACCCAGTACTTC. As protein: CASSLGGVAETQYF.

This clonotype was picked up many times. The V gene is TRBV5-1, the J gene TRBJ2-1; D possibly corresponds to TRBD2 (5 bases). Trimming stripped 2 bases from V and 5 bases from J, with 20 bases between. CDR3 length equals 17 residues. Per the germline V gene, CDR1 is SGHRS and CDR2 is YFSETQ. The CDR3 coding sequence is TGCGCCAGCAGCTTAAGGTCTAGCAGTGCTTCAGACAATGAGCAGTTCTTC. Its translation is CASSLRSSSASDNEQFF.

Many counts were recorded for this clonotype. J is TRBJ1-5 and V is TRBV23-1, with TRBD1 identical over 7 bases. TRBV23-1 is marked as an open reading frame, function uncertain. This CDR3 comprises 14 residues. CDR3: CDRDSKYSNQPQHF. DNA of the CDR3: TGCGACCGGGACAGCAAATATAGCAATCAGCCCCAGCATTTT.

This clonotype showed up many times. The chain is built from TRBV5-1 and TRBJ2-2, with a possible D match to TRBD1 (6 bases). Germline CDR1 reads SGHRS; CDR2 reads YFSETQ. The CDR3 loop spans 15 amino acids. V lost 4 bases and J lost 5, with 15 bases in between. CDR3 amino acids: CASSTTTGITGELFF. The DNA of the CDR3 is TGCGCCAGCAGCACCACGACAGGAATTACCGGGGAGCTGTTTTTT.

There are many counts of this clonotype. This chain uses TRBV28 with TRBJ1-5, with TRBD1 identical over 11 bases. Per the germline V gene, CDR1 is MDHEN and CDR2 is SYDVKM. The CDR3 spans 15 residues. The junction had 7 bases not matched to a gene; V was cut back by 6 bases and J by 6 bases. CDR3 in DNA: TGTGCCAGCAGCAAAGTCGGGACAGGGGGTCAGCCCCAGCATTTT. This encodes CASSKVGTGGQPQHF.

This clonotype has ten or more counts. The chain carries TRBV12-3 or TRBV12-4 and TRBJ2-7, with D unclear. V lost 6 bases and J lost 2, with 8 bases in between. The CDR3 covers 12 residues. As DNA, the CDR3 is TGTGCCAGCAGCCCAGACGCCTACGAGCAGTACTTC. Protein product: CASSPDAYEQYF.

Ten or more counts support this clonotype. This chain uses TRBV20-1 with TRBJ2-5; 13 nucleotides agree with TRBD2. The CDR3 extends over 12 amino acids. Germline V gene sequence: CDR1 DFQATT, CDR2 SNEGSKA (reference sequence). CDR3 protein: CRGLAGQETQYF. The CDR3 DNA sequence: TGCAGGGGACTAGCGGGACAAGAGACCCAGTACTTC.

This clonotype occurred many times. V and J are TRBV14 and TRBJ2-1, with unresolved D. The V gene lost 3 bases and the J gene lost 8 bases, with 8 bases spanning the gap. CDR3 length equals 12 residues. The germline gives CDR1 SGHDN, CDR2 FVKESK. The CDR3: CASSHWGHEQFF. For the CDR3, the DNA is TGTGCCAGCAGCCACTGGGGTCATGAGCAGTTCTTC.

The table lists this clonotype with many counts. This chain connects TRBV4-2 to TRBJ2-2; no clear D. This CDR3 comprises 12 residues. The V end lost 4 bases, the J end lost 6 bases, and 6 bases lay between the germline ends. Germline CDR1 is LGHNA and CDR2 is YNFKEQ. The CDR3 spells CASSLDPGELFF. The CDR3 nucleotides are TGTGCCAGCAGCCTTGACCCCGGGGAGCTGTTTTTT.

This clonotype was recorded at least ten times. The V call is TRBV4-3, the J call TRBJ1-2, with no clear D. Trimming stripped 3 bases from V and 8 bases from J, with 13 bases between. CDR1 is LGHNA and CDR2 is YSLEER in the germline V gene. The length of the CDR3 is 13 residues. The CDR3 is CASSQASYRGYTF. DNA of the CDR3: TGCGCCAGCAGCCAGGCGTCGTATCGCGGCTACACCTTC.

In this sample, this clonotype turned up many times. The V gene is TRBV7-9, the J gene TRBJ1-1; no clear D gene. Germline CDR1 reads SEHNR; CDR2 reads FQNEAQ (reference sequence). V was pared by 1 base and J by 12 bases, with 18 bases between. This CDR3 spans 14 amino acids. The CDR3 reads CASSLVGLRDETFF. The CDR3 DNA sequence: TGTGCCAGCAGCTTAGTAGGTTTGCGGGATGAGACTTTCTTT.

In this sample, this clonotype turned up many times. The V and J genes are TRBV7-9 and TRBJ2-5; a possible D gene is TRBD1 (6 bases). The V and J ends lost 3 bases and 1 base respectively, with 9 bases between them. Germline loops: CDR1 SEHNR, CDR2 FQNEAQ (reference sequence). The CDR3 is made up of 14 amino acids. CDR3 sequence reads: CASSFRGTQETQYF. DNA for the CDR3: TGTGCCAGCAGCTTTAGGGGGACCCAAGAGACCCAGTACTTC. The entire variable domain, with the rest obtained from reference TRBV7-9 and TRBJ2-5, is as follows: DTGVSQNPRHKITKRGQNVTFRCDPISEHNRLYWYRQTLGQGPEFLTYFQNEAQLEKSRLLSDRFSAERPKGSFSTLEIQRTEQGDSAMYLCASSFRGTQETQYFGPGTRLLVL.

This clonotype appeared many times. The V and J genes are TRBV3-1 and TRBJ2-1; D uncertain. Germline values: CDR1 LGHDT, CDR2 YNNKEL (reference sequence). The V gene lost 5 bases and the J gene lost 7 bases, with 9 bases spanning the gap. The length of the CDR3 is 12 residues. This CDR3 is CASSSVRNEQFF. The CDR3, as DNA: TGTGCCAGCAGCTCGGTAAGGAATGAGCAGTTCTTC.

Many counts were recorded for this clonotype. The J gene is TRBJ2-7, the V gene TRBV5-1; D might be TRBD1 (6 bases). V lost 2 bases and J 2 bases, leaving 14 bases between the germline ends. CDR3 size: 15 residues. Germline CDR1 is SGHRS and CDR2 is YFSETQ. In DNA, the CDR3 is TGCGCCAGCAGCTTTACAGGGTCCCATACCTACGAGCAGTACTTC. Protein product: CASSFTGSHTYEQYF.

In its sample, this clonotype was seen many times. The CDR3 bases are TGTGCCAGCAGCCCCCGGAGGGCCCAATACAATGAGCAGTTCTTC. Translating it yields CASSPRRAQYNEQFF. This rearrangement joins TRBV7-8 to TRBJ2-1; D may be TRBD2 (6 bases). The CDR3 runs 15 residues. Trimming removed 5 bases from V and 4 bases from J, with 15 bases in between. CDR1 and CDR2 from the germline V gene are SGHVS and FQNEAQ.